This TCR beta chain was profiled in a study of cytomegalovirus exposure and HLA in healthy donors. The V and J ends lost 1 base and 3 bases, in that order; junction bases with no gene match: 2. The CDR3 has 15 residues. Germline CDR1 reads SGHVS; CDR2 reads FQNEAQ. A multiplex PCR was run with 60 Vbeta primers and 13 Jbeta primers. The method was immunoSEQ multiplex PCR; TCRdb's version includes in-frame clones alone and lacks a portion of them. The table lists some 130,000 clones, around three quarters of them singletons. The sequenced sample was PBMCs. The chain combines TRBV7-8 with TRBJ2-7, with TRBD1 matching 11 bases. The sequence derives from a man aged 35 to 55 in good health and CMV-seronegative. CDR3 in DNA: TGTGCCAGCAGCTTAGGGACAGGGGGCTTCTACGAGCAGTACTTC. This gives the protein CASSLGTGGFYEQYF.